The sample holds a few counts of the clone carrying this TCR beta chain. Its specificity is unknown. Constant-segment-primed 5'RACE gave TCR alpha and TCR beta cDNA libraries with sample barcodes and UMIs. One entry per CDR3 protein, called by TCRdb with MiXCR from the 5' RACE reads. In the table there are 180,000 or so distinct CDR3 sequences, roughly 10% of which are singletons. This sample stems from a study of T-cell memory formation after mild COVID-19. The CDR3 spans 14 residues. CDR1 and CDR2 (germline): SGHTA, FQGNSA. The ends were cut back, 0 bases at V and 7 bases at J, with 12 bases in the middle. Broader study findings: A balance of CD4 and CD8 characterized clones contracting day 15 to 85, whereas later expanders leaned CD4+.

This sequence joins TRBV7-2 and TRBJ1-2; tentatively, D is TRBD1 (6 bases). This clonotype originated in a man younger than 30 who had mild COVID-19 (a few samples of this study predate the infection). Cell type and time point are not known. Sequenced input: PBMCs or a T cell subset sorted from them (not recorded which). The CDR3 DNA is TGTGCCAGCAGCTTAGCTGTGGGGGCCGGTGGCTACACCTTC. This gives the protein CASSLAVGAGGYTF.